These T cell receptor beta chains were read from a single sample in a study of CDR3 diversity in severe acne. TCRdb recomputed calls from the PCR reads with MiXCR, one row per CDR3 protein. The sample shows more than 85,000 distinct CDR3 sequences, about half of them seen only once. The sample comprised blood. Receptors originate from a male donor with acne. Each CDR3 is given with its conserved first and last residue. The order of the fields is V gene, clone size, J gene, D gene, CDR3 protein, CDR3 DNA. The D gene is left open where the match is weak. Clone size appears in some rows only: once, few, many, or a class for an expanded clone.

V: TRBV7-8; size: many; J: TRBJ2-7; D: .; CDR3: CASSLVTESSYEQYF; DNA: TGTGCCAGCAGCTTAGTGACAGAGAGCTCCTACGAGCAGTACTTC
V: TRBV28; size: .; J: TRBJ1-2; D: .; CDR3: CASSYTDPHSIYGYTF; DNA: TGTGCCAGCAGCTACACCGATCCCCACAGTATTTATGGCTACACCTTC
V: TRBV24-1; size: once; J: TRBJ1-1; D: .; CDR3: CATTQDGMNTEAFF; DNA: TGTGCCACCACCCAGGACGGCATGAACACTGAAGCTTTCTTT
V: TRBV20-1; size: few; J: TRBJ2-2; D: .; CDR3: CSARDVANTGELFF; DNA: TGCAGTGCTAGAGATGTGGCGAACACCGGGGAGCTGTTTTTT
V: TRBV19; size: .; J: TRBJ2-7; D: TRBD1; CDR3: CASSPPRGPYEQYF; DNA: TGTGCCAGCAGCCCCCCTAGGGGGCCCTACGAGCAGTACTTC
V: TRBV10-3; size: many; J: TRBJ2-5; D: .; CDR3: CAISESTVDQETQYF; DNA: TGTGCCATCAGTGAGTCGACAGTCGACCAAGAGACCCAGTACTTC
V: TRBV10-3; size: few; J: TRBJ1-6; D: TRBD1; CDR3: CAITGQGAYSPLHF; DNA: TGTGCCATCACGGGACAGGGTGCTTATTCACCCCTCCACTTT
V: TRBV15; size: once; J: TRBJ1-1; D: .; CDR3: CATSRGTLNTEAFF; DNA: TGTGCCACCAGCAGAGGGACACTGAACACTGAAGCTTTCTTT
V: TRBV25-1; size: once; J: TRBJ2-5; D: TRBD2; CDR3: CASSDHLKAGGGETQYF; DNA: TGTGCCAGCAGTGATCACCTTAAAGCGGGAGGTGGAGAGACCCAGTACTTC
V: TRBV28; size: many; J: TRBJ1-1; D: TRBD1; CDR3: CASSLRDRATTEAFF; DNA: TGTGCCAGCAGTCTGCGCGACAGGGCAACCACTGAAGCTTTCTTT
V: TRBV10-3; size: .; J: TRBJ1-1; D: .; CDR3: CASKGTGYTEAFF; DNA: TGTGCCAGCAAAGGGACGGGCTACACTGAAGCTTTCTTT
V: TRBV28; size: few; J: TRBJ2-7; D: TRBD2; CDR3: CASSSSGTSLYEQYF; DNA: TGTGCCAGCAGTTCATCCGGGACTAGCTTGTACGAGCAGTACTTC
V: TRBV5-1; size: .; J: TRBJ2-1; D: .; CDR3: CASSSEGGGINNEQFF; DNA: TGCGCCAGCAGCTCGGAGGGGGGAGGCATAAACAATGAGCAGTTCTTC
V: TRBV20-1; size: .; J: TRBJ2-2; D: .; CDR3: CSAKYEQYFGPGTGELFF; DNA: .
V: TRBV7-2; size: once; J: TRBJ1-6; D: .; CDR3: CASSREDSPLHF; DNA: TGTGCCAGCAGCCGGGAGGATTCACCCCTCCACTTT
V: TRBV19; size: many; J: TRBJ2-3; D: TRBD1; CDR3: CASSTGTGITDTQYF; DNA: TGTGCCAGTAGCACCGGGACAGGGATAACAGATACGCAGTATTTT
V: TRBV2; size: .; J: TRBJ2-5; D: .; CDR3: CASSEKGRETQYF; DNA: TGTGCCAGCAGTGAAAAGGGGCGGGAGACCCAGTACTTC
V: TRBV30; size: many; J: TRBJ1-5; D: .; CDR3: CAWSVGANQPQHF; DNA: TGTGCCTGGTCGGTCGGGGCTAATCAGCCCCAGCATTTT
V: TRBV7-9; size: .; J: TRBJ1-5; D: TRBD1; CDR3: CASSTAGTGFNDQPQHF; DNA: TGTGCCAGCAGCACGGCCGGGACAGGGTTCAACGATCAGCCCCAGCATTTT
V: TRBV4-1; size: many; J: TRBJ1-2; D: TRBD1; CDR3: CASSPGQPIGYTF; DNA: TGCGCCAGCAGCCCGGGACAGCCAATTGGCTACACCTTC
V: TRBV7-9; size: many; J: TRBJ2-2; D: .; CDR3: CASTKWGIGELFF; DNA: TGTGCCAGCACCAAATGGGGAATCGGGGAGCTGTTTTTT
V: TRBV15; size: .; J: TRBJ2-7; D: TRBD2; CDR3: CATSREGLAGSYEQYF; DNA: TGTGCCACCAGCAGAGAAGGACTAGCAGGGTCCTACGAGCAGTACTTC
V: TRBV28; size: once; J: TRBJ2-1; D: TRBD1; CDR3: CASSGTGRYDNEQFF; DNA: TGTGCCAGCAGCGGGACAGGGAGGTACGATAATGAGCAGTTCTTC
V: TRBV18; size: .; J: TRBJ2-1; D: .; CDR3: CASSPPLGNEQFF; DNA: TGTGCCAGCTCACCACCACTCGGTAATGAGCAGTTCTTC
V: TRBV28; size: many; J: TRBJ1-1; D: TRBD1; CDR3: CASSLWGQGYPEAFF; DNA: TGTGCCAGCAGTTTATGGGGACAGGGGTACCCTGAAGCTTTCTTT
V: TRBV5-5; size: .; J: TRBJ2-7; D: .; CDR3: CASSLVRGSGEQYF; DNA: TGTGCCAGCAGCTTGGTTCGGGGTTCGGGCGAGCAGTACTTC
V: TRBV14; size: .; J: TRBJ2-7; D: .; CDR3: CASRTDSSYEQYF; DNA: TGTGCCAGCAGAACGGACAGCTCCTACGAGCAGTACTTC
V: TRBV24-1; size: .; J: TRBJ2-7; D: .; CDR3: CATGGTTSEQYF; DNA: TGTGCCACCGGGGGGACAACTAGCGAGCAGTACTTC
V: TRBV11-3; size: many; J: TRBJ2-7; D: TRBD1; CDR3: CASSPGQGSYEQYF; DNA: TGTGCCAGCAGCCCGGGACAGGGGTCCTACGAGCAGTACTTC
V: TRBV7-9; size: .; J: TRBJ2-1; D: TRBD2; CDR3: CASSLAGLAGSYNEQFF; DNA: TGTGCCAGCAGCTTAGCGGGACTAGCGGGAAGTTACAATGAGCAGTTCTTC
V: TRBV13; size: .; J: TRBJ2-5; D: .; CDR3: CASSPNGRVAETQYF; DNA: TGTGCCAGCAGCCCAAATGGACGGGTAGCGGAGACCCAGTACTTC
V: TRBV4-3; size: .; J: TRBJ2-6; D: .; CDR3: CASSRKASGANVLTF; DNA: TGCGCCAGCAGCCGGAAGGCCTCTGGGGCCAACGTCCTGACTTTC
V: TRBV11-2; size: many; J: TRBJ2-5; D: TRBD1; CDR3: CASSQGTGRQETQYF; DNA: TGTGCCAGCAGCCAAGGGACAGGGCGGCAAGAGACCCAGTACTTC
V: TRBV28; size: few; J: TRBJ2-5; D: TRBD1; CDR3: CASNPRDRARETQYF; DNA: TGTGCCAGCAACCCGCGGGACAGGGCGAGGGAGACCCAGTACTTC
V: TRBV13; size: many; J: TRBJ2-1; D: .; CDR3: CASSLNPGTPSNEQFF; DNA: TGTGCCAGCAGCCTAAACCCCGGGACGCCTTCCAATGAGCAGTTCTTC
V: TRBV4-1; size: .; J: TRBJ2-2; D: .; CDR3: CASSQDLPLANTGELFF; DNA: TGCGCCAGCAGCCAAGACCTACCGCTCGCGAACACCGGGGAGCTGTTTTTT
V: TRBV2; size: .; J: TRBJ2-7; D: TRBD2; CDR3: CASSGTSGKGQYF; DNA: TGTGCCAGCAGTGGGACTAGCGGGAAAGGGCAGTACTTC